This is a list of T cell receptor beta chains from one sample in a study of shared clonotypes between healthy human individuals. The protocol was immunoSEQ multiplex PCR, while the TCRdb copy is restricted to in-frame clones and leaves out a portion. The top ten clones hold 0.37% of a sample with about 2.3 million clones, just under 95% of them seen once. The sample taken for sequencing was naive CD4+ T cells from PBMCs. Receptor source: a man aged 18 to 29 in good health. Some clones in this sample may be carry-over from other donors' samples. The conserved cysteine and the conserved F or W are not part of the CDR3 here. Clone size is stated in some rows and not others, as once, few, many or a class when expanded.

J gene | clone size | V gene | CDR3 protein
TRBJ2-3 | once | TRBV2 | ASSLYGTQY
TRBJ2-7 | . | TRBV28 | ASTVRESSYEQY
TRBJ2-2 | . | TRBV5-1 | ASSLTAVNTGELF
TRBJ1-3 | once | TRBV10-3 | AISESTSGNTIY
TRBJ1-2 | . | TRBV2 | ASSGDSQRGYT
TRBJ1-1 | . | TRBV29-1 | SAREGTGNTEAF
TRBJ1-1 | . | TRBV19 | ASSTYRLTQEENTEAF
TRBJ2-1 | . | TRBV6-5 | ASSYGSKQF
TRBJ2-5 | once | TRBV20-1 | SAWSRETQY
TRBJ2-7 | once | TRBV19 | ASSSGQGGTYEQY
TRBJ2-5 | . | TRBV7-8 | ASSLGLAGEETQY
TRBJ2-2 | . | TRBV9 | ASSPISSTGELF